This entry describes one T cell receptor (beta chain). What it recognizes is unknown. Treatment given: AdE1-LMPpoly-expanded autologous EBV-specific T-cell therapy followed by anti-PD-1 nivolumab. This sample is drawn from a study of EBV T-cell therapy then PD-1 blockade in nasopharyngeal carcinoma. Data came from immunoSEQ multiplex PCR; TCRdb stores just in-frame clones and leaves some out. The sample shows tens of thousands of clones, approximately 80% of them seen only once. This CDR3 spans 13 amino acids. V was pared by 3 bases and J by 4 bases, with 9 bases between. Germline lookup yields CDR1 LNHDA and CDR2 SQIVND (reference sequence).

This chain links TRBV19 with TRBJ1-1; D may be TRBD1 (6 bases). The sample here was CD8+ T cells from blood, taken between days 50 and 65 from a patient whose treatment included autologous EBV-specific T cells and nivolumab. The TCR comes from a man aged 35-49 years with nasopharyngeal carcinoma. The CDR3: CASSMEGGTEAFF. DNA for the CDR3: TGTGCCAGTAGTATGGAAGGGGGCACTGAAGCTTTCTTT.